These 6 T cell receptor beta chains were sequenced from one sample in a study of T cells in women clearing cervical HPV infection. The table came from immunoSEQ multiplex PCR; TCRdb's copy has only in-frame clones and leaves some out. This table lists 20,000 to 25,000 clones. The sequencing input was blood buffy coat. The receptors originated from a woman between 18 and 70 years old with a cervical HPV16 infection that either progressed to CIN3+ or cleared (not recorded which).

Worth noting for this clone: The CDR3 end is not reached by the read, which stops 3 residues before it; the germline J gene fills it in. The rearrangement links TRBV20-1 to TRBJ2-1; 7 bases line up with TRBD2. The V gene end was trimmed by 2 bases and the J gene end by 9 bases; junction bases not matched to a gene: 16. Per the germline V gene, CDR1 is DFQATT and CDR2 is SNEGSKA (reference sequence). The CDR3 length is 16 residues. CDR3 sequence: CSARIVGLLGGSEQFF. The sequenced CDR3 bases are TGCAGTGCTAGAATCGTTGGGCTCTTGGGGGGGAGTGAG.

Notes on this clone: The read halts 3 residues ahead of the CDR3 end, with the missing end drawn from the germline J gene. The chain recombines TRBV20-1 with TRBJ2-6; D might be TRBD1 (6 bases). The CDR3 consists of 16 residues. V was shortened by 2 bases and J by 0 bases, with 11 bases between the two germline ends. Germline V gene data show CDR1 as DFQATT and CDR2 as SNEGSKA (reference sequence). CDR3 region: CSARTGLFSGANVLTF. The part of the CDR3 DNA that was read is TGCAGTGCTAGAACAGGGCTCTTCTCTGGGGCCAACGTC.

CDR3 DNA, as far as it was read: TGCAGTGCTAGAGATCGTTATAGCGGAGAGACC. Its protein is CSARDRYSGET. The whole CDR3 protein is CSARDRYSGETQYF. The rearrangement links TRBV20-1 to TRBJ2-5, with D tentatively TRBD2 (6 bases). The read stops 3 residues short of the end of the CDR3; the missing end is completed from the germline J gene. Germline assignment: CDR1 DFQATT and CDR2 SNEGSKA (reference sequence). Trimming took 0 bases from V and 4 from J, leaving 12 bases between them. The CDR3 has 14 residues.

As for this clone: Sequencing ends 3 residues short of the CDR3 end; the germline J gene provides the rest. The chain joins TRBV7-9 to TRBJ2-7, with D possibly TRBD1 on 6 matching bases. Germline loops: CDR1 SEHNR, CDR2 FQNEAQ (reference sequence). Trimming cost V 4 bases and J 2 bases, with 12 bases left between them. The length of the CDR3 is 14 residues. The CDR3 spells CASSSWTEAYEQYF. Partial CDR3 DNA: TGTGCCAGCAGCTCTTGGACAGAGGCCTACGAG.

Of note for this clone: The CDR3 end lies 3 residues beyond the end of the read and is filled in from the germline J gene. The chain links TRBV6-4 to TRBJ1-5; TRBD1 matches 8 bases. The CDR3 consists of 20 residues. Germline lookup yields CDR1 MRHNA and CDR2 SNTAGT. Germline trimming cut 2 bases from V and 0 bases from J; bases unmatched to any gene: 15. The CDR3 bases that were read are TGTGCCAGCAGTGACGAGTCGTGGACAGGGCGCCAGTATAGCAATCAGCCC. Its translation is CASSDESWTGRQYSNQP. The entire CDR3 reads CASSDESWTGRQYSNQPQHF.

Turning to this clone: Read coverage stops 3 residues before the CDR3 terminus; the germline J gene supplies the remainder. This rearrangement joins TRBV2 to TRBJ2-3, with D perhaps matching TRBD1 (6 bases). From germline, CDR1 is SNHLY and CDR2 FYNNEI. The CDR3 contains 15 residues. Incomplete CDR3 DNA: TGTGCCAGCAAGCTACCACGAGGGGGAGCGGAGACG. Protein product: CASKLPRGGAET. The CDR3, in full, reads CASKLPRGGAETQYF.